Listed below are T cell receptor beta chains from one sample, sequenced in a study of blood T cell repertoires in COVID-19. Generated by immunoSEQ multiplex PCR, the TCRdb table keeps only in-frame clones and is missing some. The sample lists hundreds of thousands of clones, 88% occurring once. Source material: PBMCs or T cells enriched from blood (not recorded which). The receptor source for this set is a woman in her twenties or thirties who had recovered from COVID-19. The conserved cysteine and the conserved F or W are not part of the CDR3 here. A clone size is listed for some rows: how often the clone was seen (once, few, many), or a class if it is expanded.

v_gene	j_gene	abundance	CDR3aa
TRBV4-1	TRBJ1-5	-	ASSQLLTGGTNQPQH
TRBV18	TRBJ1-1	-	ASSLTGTVNTEAF
TRBV28	TRBJ1-2	-	ASSLRSRGTRYGYT
TRBV15	TRBJ2-2	-	ATSRATGLSTGELF
TRBV7-2	TRBJ2-7	-	ASSFRQEGYEQY
TRBV5-1	TRBJ1-3	many	ASSRDISGNTIY
TRBV11-2	TRBJ2-7	-	ASSLGRGRLGEQY
TRBV11-2	TRBJ2-7	-	ASSLSVGLAGRDEQY
TRBV18	TRBJ1-2	-	ASSPLTGIDGYT
TRBV11-2	TRBJ2-1	once	ASSPRGGLENYNEQF
TRBV9	TRBJ1-2	once	ASSAQGNYGYT
TRBV5-1	TRBJ2-3	once	ASSYTGGLGDTQY
TRBV6-1	TRBJ1-1	-	ASSDQTMNTEAF
TRBV18	TRBJ1-4	-	ASSQKSRDRVSNEKLF